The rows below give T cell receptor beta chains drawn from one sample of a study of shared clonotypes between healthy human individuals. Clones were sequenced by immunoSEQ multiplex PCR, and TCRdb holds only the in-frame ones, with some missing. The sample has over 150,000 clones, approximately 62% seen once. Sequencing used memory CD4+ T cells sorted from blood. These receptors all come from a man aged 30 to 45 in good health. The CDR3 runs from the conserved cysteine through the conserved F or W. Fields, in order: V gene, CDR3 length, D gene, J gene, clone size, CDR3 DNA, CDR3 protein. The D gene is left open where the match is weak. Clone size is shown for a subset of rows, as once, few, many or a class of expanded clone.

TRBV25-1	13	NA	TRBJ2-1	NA	TGTGCCAGCAGTGAATTGGATACGGGCAGGCAGTTCTTC	CASSELDTGRQFF
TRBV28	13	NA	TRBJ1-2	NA	TGTGCCAGCAGCCGCGAACTGAAGCGGGGCTACACCTTC	CASSRELKRGYTF
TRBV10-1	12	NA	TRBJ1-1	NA	TGCGCCAGCAGTGACCCCGGGGTAGGAGCTTTCTTT	CASSDPGVGAFF
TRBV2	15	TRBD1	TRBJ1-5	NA	TGTGCCAGCAGTGATGGAGGGGGCGGTTATCAGCCCCAGCATTTT	CASSDGGGGYQPQHF
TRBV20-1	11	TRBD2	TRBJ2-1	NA	TGCAGTGCTAGGGATAGCGGGGAGCAGTTCTTC	CSARDSGEQFF
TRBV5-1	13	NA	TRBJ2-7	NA	TGCGCCAGCAGCGAGCCAGGAGGGGACGAGCAGTACTTC	CASSEPGGDEQYF
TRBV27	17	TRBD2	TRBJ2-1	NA	TGTGCCAGCAGTTTATGGGGCGGGAGAGGTTCCTACAATGAGCAGTTCTTC	CASSLWGGRGSYNEQFF
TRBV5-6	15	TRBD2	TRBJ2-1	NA	TGTGCCAGCAGCTCCAGGACTAGCGGGGGGAATGAGCAGTTCTTC	CASSSRTSGGNEQFF
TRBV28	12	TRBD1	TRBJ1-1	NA	TGTGCCAGCAGTTTACAGGGGGCGCTGGCTTTCTTT	CASSLQGALAFF
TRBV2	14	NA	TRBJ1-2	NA	TGTGCCAGCACCCCCCAGGGTCTTTACTATGGCTACACCTTC	CASTPQGLYYGYTF
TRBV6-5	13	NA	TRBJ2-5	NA	TGTGCCAGCAGTTACGCCCGACAAGAGACCCAGTACTTC	CASSYARQETQYF
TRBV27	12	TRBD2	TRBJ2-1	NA	TGTGCCAGCAGTAAAACGGGAGGGGGGCAGTTCTTC	CASSKTGGGQFF
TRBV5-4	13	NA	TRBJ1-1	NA	TGTGCCAGCAGCAAAGGGTTCGGCACTGAAGCTTTCTTT	CASSKGFGTEAFF
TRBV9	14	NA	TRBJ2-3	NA	TGTGCCAGCAGCGTGGGCGTAGGTGGGCATACGCAGTATTTT	CASSVGVGGHTQYF
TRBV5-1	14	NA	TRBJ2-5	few	TGCGCCAGCAGCTTGGATACAGGCCAAGAGACCCAGTACTTC	CASSLDTGQETQYF
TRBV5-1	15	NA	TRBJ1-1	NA	TGCGCCAGCAGCTTGGCCGGCGCAACGAACACTGAAGCTTTCTTT	CASSLAGATNTEAFF
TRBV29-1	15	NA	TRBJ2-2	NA	TGCAGCGCCACACTGGCTAGTTCATACACCGGGGAGCTGTTTTTT	CSATLASSYTGELFF
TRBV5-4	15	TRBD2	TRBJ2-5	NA	TGTGCCAGCAGCTCGTACGGGACTAGGGAGGAGACCCAGTACTTC	CASSSYGTREETQYF